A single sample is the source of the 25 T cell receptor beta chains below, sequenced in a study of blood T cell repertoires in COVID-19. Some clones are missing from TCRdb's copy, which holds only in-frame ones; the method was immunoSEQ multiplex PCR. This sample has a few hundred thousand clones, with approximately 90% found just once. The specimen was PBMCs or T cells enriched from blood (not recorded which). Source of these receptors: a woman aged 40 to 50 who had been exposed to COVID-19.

CDR3 residues: CASRYQGGYGYTF. The CDR3 region has the DNA TGTGCCAGCAGGTATCAGGGGGGCTATGGCTACACCTTC. V usage is TRBV27 and J usage is TRBJ1-2; 7 nucleotides agree with TRBD1. V lost 6 bases and J lost 4; bases outside the gene matches: 5. Germline V gene sequence: CDR1 MNHEY, CDR2 SMNVEV (reference sequence). The CDR3 length is 13 residues.

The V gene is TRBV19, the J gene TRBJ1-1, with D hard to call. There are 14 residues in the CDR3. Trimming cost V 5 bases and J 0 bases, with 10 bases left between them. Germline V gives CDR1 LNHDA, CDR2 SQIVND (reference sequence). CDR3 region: CASSATNVNTEAFF. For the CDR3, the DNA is TGTGCCAGTAGTGCTACCAATGTGAACACTGAAGCTTTCTTT.

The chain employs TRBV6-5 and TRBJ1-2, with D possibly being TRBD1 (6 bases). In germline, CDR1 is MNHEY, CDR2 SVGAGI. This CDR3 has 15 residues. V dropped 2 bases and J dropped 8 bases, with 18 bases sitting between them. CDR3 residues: CASSYGVAGAGGYTF. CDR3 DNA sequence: TGTGCCAGCAGTTACGGGGTCGCGGGGGCAGGCGGCTACACCTTC.

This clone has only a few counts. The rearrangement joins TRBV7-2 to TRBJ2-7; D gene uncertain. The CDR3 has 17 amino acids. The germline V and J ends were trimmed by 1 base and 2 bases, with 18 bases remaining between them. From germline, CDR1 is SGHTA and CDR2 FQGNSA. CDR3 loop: CASSLVFTGVRPYEQYF. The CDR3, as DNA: TGTGCCAGCAGCTTAGTTTTTACTGGAGTGAGACCCTACGAGCAGTACTTC.

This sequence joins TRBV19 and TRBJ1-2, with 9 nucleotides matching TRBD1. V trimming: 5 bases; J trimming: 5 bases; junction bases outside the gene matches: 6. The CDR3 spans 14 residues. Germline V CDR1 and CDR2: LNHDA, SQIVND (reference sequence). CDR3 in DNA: TGTGCCAGTAGTGTAACAGGGGGCACATATGGCTACACCTTC. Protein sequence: CASSVTGGTYGYTF.

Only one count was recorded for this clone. In DNA form, the CDR3 reads TGTGCCAGCAGTTCCAATAACTATGGCTACACCTTC. This sequence encodes CASSSNNYGYTF. The chain links TRBV27 to TRBJ1-2; no definite D call. From germline, CDR1 is MNHEY and CDR2 SMNVEV (reference sequence). The CDR3 spans 12 residues. V was cut by 4 bases and J by 1 base, with 4 bases left in between.

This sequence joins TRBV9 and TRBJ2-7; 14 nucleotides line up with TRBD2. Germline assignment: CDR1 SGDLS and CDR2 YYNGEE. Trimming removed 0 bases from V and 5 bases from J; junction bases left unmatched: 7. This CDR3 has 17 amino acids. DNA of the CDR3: TGTGCCAGCAGCGTAGGAGGGACTAGCGGGAGATTAGACGAGCAGTACTTC. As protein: CASSVGGTSGRLDEQYF.

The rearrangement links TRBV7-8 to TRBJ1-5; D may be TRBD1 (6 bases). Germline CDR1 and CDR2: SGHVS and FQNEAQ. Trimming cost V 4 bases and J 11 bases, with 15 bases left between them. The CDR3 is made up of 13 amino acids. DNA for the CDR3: TGTGCCAGCAGCTCTAACAGGGAAAAGGCCCAGCATTTT. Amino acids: CASSSNREKAQHF. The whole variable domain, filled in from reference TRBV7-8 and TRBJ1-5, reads GAGVSQSPRYKVAKRGQDVALRCDPISGHVSLFWYQQALGQGPEFLTYFQNEAQLDKSGLPSDRFFAERPEGSVSTLKIQRTQQEDSAVYLCASSSNREKAQHFGDGTRLSIL.

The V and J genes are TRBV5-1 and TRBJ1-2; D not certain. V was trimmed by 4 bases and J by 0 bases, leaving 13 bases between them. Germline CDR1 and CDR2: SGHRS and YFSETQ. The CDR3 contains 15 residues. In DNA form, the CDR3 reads TGCGCCAGCAGCCCCCAACCCTATTCTAACTATGGCTACACCTTC. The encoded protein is CASSPQPYSNYGYTF.

CDR3 coding DNA: TGTGCCAGCAGTTCGTACGGGACTAGCGGAGTCCAAGAGACCCAGTACTTC. Translation: CASSSYGTSGVQETQYF. The gene calls are TRBV6-2 or TRBV6-3 and TRBJ2-5, with 11 nucleotides matching TRBD2. Losses at the gene ends were 4 bases for V and 1 base for J; bases not matched to a gene: 8. The CDR3 contains 17 residues. Germline V gives CDR1 MNHEY, CDR2 SVGEGT.

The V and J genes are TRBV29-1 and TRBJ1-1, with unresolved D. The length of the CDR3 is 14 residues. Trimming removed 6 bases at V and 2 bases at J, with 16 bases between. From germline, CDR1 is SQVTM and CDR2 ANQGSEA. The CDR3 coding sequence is TGCAGCGTCGTCCCCTCACTTGTAAACACTGAAGCTTTCTTT. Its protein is CSVVPSLVNTEAFF.

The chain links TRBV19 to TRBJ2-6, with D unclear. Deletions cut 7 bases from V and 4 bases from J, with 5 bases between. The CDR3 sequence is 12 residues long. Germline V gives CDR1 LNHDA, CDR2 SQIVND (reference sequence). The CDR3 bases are TGTGCCAGTACTCAGGGGGCCAACGTCCTGACTTTC. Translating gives CASTQGANVLTF.

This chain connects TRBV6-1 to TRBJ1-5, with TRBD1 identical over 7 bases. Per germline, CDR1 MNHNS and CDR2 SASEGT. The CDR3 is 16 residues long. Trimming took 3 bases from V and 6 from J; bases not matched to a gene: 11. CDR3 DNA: TGTGCCAGCAGTGACCCCGGGACAGATCTCTTTCAGCCCCAGCATTTT. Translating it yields CASSDPGTDLFQPQHF.

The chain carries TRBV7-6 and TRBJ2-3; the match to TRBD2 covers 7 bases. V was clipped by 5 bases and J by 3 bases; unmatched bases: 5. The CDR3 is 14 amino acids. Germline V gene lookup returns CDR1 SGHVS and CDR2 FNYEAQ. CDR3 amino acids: CASSRPGGTDTQYF. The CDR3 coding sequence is TGTGCCAGCAGCCGGCCGGGGGGTACAGATACGCAGTATTTT.

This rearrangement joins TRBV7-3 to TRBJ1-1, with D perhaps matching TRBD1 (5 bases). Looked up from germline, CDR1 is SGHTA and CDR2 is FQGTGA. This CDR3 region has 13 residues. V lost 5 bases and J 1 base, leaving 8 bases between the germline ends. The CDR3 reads CASSVDRNTEAFF. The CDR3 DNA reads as TGTGCCAGCAGCGTCGACAGGAACACTGAAGCTTTCTTT.

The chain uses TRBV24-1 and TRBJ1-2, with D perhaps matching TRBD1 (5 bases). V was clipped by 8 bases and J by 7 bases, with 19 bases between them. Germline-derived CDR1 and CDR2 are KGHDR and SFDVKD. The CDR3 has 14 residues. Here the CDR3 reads CATTFSQGLSGYTF. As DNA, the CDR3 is TGTGCCACCACCTTCTCTCAGGGACTAAGTGGCTACACCTTC.

The CDR3 reads CASSLSARRTGNTIYF. The CDR3 DNA is TGTGCCAGCAGCTTATCGGCGCGGAGGACTGGAAACACCATATATTTT. The genes are TRBV11-3 and TRBJ1-3; the D is unclear. Trimming shortened V by 2 bases and J by 2 bases, and 13 bases separated the two germline ends. This CDR3 has 16 residues. From germline, CDR1 is SGHNT and CDR2 YENEEA. Full variable domain (remainder filled in from reference TRBV11-3 and TRBJ1-3): EAGVVQSPRYKIIEKKQPVAFWCNPISGHNTLYWYLQNLGQGPELLIRYENEEAVDDSQLPKDRFSAERLKGVDSTLKIQPAELGDSAVYLCASSLSARRTGNTIYFGEGSWLTVV.

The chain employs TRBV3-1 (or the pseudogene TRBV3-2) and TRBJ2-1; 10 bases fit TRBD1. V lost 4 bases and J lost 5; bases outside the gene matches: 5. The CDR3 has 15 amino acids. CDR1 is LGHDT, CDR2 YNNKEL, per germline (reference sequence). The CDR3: CASSPRDRGDNEQFF. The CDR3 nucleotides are TGTGCCAGCAGCCCCCGGGACAGGGGCGACAATGAGCAGTTCTTC.

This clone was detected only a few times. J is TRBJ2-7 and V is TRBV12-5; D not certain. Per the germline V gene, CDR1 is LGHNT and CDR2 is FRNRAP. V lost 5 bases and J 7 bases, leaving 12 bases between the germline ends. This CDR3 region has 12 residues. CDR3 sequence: CASGPSVLEQYF. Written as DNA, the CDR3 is TGTGCTAGTGGTCCCAGCGTGCTGGAGCAGTACTTC.

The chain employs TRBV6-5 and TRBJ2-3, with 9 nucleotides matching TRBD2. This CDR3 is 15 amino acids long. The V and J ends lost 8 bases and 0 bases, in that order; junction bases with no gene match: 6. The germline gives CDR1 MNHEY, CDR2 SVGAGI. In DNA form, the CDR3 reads TGTGCCAGCCTCTTGCGGGGGGGCAGCACAGATACGCAGTATTTT. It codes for CASLLRGGSTDTQYF.

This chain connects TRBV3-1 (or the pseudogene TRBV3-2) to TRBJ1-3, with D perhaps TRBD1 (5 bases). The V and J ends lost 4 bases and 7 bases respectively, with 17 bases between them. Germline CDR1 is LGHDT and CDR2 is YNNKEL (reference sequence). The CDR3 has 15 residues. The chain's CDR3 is CASSPTGGTANTIYF. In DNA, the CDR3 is TGTGCCAGCAGCCCGACCGGGGGTACAGCGAACACCATATATTTT.

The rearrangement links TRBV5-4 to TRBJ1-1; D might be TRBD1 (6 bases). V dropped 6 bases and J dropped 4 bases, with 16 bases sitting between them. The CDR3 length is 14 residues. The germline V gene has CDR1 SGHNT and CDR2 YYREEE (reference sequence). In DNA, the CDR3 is TGTGCCAGCAAGACCACAGGGAGGGGCACTGAAGCTTTCTTT. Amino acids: CASKTTGRGTEAFF.

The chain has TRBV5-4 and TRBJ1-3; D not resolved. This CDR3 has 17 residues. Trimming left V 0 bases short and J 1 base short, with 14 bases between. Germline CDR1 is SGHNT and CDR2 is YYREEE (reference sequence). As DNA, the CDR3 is TGTGCCAGCAGCTTGGGAGGGCCCAAGTTATCTGGAAACACCATATATTTT. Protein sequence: CASSLGGPKLSGNTIYF.

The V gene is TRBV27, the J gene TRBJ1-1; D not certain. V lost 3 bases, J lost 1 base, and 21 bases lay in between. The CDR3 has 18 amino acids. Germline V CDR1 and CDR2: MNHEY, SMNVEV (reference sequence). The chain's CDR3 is CASSFFLVGSYGNTEAFF. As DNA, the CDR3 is TGTGCCAGCAGTTTTTTTTTGGTAGGGAGCTACGGGAACACTGAAGCTTTCTTT.

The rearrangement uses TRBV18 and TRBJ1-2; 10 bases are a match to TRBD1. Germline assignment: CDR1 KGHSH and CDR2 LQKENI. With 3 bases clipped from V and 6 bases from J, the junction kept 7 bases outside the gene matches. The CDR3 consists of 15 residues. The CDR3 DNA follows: TGTGCCAGCTCACCGCTGGGACAGGGGCAGGATGGCTACACCTTC. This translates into CASSPLGQGQDGYTF. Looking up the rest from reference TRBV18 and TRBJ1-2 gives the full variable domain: NAGVMQNPRHLVRRRGQEARLRCSPMKGHSHVYWYRQLPEEGLKFMVYLQKENIIDESGMPKERFSAEFPKEGPSILRIQQVVRGDSAAYFCASSPLGQGQDGYTFGSGTRLTVV.